This T cell receptor beta chain emerged from a study of T cell repertoires in cytomegalovirus infection. Findings of the study overall: HLA-C-restricted CMV-specific TCR beta clonotypes prevailed in the ex vivo response.

The CDR3 runs to 10 residues. Germline V gene data show CDR1 as SNHLY and CDR2 as FYNNEI. With 7 bases removed from V and 8 bases from J, the gap between germline ends came to 9 bases. Using its own MiXCR run on the reads, TCRdb lists one record per CDR3 protein. The data show 600,000 to 700,000 distinct CDR3 sequences, around 30% seen once. As concerns this clonotype: Its antigen is still unknown.

This receptor was obtained from a human donor in good health (CMV status not recorded). Some clones in this sample may be carry-over from other donors' samples. This chain links TRBV2 with TRBJ2-7; unclear D gene. This sample comprised cultured PBMCs, obtained from culture after CMV antigen stimulation. As DNA, the CDR3 is TGTGCCAGCATAAGTCTGAAGCAGTACTTC. Translating gives CASISLKQYF.